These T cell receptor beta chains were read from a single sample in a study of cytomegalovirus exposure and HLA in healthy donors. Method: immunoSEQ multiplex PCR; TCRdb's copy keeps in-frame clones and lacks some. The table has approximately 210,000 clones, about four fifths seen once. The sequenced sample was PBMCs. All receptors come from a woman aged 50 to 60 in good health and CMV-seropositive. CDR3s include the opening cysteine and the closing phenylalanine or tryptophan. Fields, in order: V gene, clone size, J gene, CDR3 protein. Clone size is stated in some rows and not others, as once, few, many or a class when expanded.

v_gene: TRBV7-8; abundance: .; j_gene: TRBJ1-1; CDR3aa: CASSLAKNTEAFF
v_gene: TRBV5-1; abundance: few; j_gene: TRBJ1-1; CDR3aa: CASSLYGVNTEAFF
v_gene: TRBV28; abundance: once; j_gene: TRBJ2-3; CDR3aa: CASSFGGRSTDTQYF
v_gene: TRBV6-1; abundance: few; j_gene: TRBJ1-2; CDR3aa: CASSEVVAAGYMSGYTF
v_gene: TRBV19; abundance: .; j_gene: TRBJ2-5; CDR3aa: CASSTGLAGGQETQYF
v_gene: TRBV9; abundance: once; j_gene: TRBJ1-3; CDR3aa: CASSSSMRVGNTIYF
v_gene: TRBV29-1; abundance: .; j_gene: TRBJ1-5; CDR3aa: CSVQSGTGAGSLPQHF
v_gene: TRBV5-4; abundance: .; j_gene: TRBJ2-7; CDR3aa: CASSLKQATYEQYF
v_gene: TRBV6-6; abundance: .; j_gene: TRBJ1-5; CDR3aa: CASSYTGYQPQHF
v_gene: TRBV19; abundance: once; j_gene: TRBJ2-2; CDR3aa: CASRDRGSSGELFF
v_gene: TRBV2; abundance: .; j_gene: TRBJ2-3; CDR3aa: CASSEVGGGTDTQYF
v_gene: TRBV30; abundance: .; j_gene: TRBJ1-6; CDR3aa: CAWSVDLDTFNSPLHF
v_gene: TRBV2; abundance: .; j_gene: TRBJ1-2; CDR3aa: CASSELEGGFAGYTF
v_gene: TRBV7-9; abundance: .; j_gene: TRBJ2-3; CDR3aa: CASSVLDTQYF
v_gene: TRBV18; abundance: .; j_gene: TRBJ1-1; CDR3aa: CASSPRGQMNTEAFF
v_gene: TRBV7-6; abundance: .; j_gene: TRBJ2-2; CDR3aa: CASSAPGTQNTGELFF
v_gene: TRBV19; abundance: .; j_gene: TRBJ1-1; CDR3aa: CASSPGQEYTEAFF